The T cell receptor (beta chain) described here comes from a study of blood T cell repertoires in COVID-19. How the authors handled the data: Nucleated cell number was recorded as an estimate derived from reference gene primer amplification. Produced via immunoSEQ multiplex PCR; TCRdb's table is partial and in-frame only. D and trimming were read from the DNA, whereas the V and J calls and clone size are those reported in that table. The table lists 25,000 to 35,000 clones, under 85% of them singletons. In germline, CDR1 is SQVTM, CDR2 ANQGSEA. The CDR3 spans 12 residues. The V end was cut by 4 bases, the J end by 4 bases, with 7 bases between.

This receptor was obtained from a woman between 65 and 79 years old with active or convalescent COVID-19. Sequencing was done on a sample of peripheral blood. This rearrangement joins TRBV29-1 to TRBJ1-4; D remains ambiguous. Written as DNA, the CDR3 is TGCAGCGTTGGGTACAGTAATGAAAAACTGTTTTTT. Protein sequence: CSVGYSNEKLFF.